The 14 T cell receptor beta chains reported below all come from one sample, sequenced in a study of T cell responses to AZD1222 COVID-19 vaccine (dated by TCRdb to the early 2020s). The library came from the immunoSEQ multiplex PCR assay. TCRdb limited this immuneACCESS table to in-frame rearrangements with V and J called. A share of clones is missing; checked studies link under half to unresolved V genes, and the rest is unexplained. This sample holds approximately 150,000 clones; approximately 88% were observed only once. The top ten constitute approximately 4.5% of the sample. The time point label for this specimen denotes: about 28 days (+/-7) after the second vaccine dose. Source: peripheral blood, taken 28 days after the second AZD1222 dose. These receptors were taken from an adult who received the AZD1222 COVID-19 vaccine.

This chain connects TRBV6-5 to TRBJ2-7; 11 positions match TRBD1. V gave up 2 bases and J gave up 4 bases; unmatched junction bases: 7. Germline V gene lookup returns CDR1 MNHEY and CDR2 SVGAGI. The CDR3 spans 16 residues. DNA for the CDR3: TGTGCCAGCAGTTACCTATCGGGACAGGGGGTATACGAGCAGTACTTC. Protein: CASSYLSGQGVYEQYF.

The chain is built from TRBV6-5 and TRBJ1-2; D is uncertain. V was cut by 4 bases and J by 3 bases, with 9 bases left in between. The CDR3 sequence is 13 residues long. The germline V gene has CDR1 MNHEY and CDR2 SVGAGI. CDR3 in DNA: TGTGCCAGCAGTTCGGCAGTACACTATGGCTACACCTTC. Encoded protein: CASSSAVHYGYTF.

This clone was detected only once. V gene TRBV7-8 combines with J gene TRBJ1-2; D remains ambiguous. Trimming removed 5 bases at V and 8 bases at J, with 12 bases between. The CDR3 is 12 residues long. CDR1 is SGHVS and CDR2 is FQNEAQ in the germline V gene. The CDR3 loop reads CASSPVVRGYTF. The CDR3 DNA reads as TGTGCCAGCAGCCCAGTTGTTAGAGGCTACACCTTC.

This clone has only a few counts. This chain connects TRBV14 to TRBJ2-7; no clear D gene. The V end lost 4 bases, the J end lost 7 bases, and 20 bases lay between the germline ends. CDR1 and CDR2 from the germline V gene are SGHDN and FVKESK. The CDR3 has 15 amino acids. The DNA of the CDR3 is TGTGCCAGCAGCCCACGTACCTCCTGGGCGACAGAGCAGTACTTC. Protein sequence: CASSPRTSWATEQYF.

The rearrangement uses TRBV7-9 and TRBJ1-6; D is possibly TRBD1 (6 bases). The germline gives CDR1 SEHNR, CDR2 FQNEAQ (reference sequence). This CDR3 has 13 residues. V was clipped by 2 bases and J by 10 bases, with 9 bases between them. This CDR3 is CASSLLGGSPLHF. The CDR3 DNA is TGTGCCAGCAGCTTATTAGGGGGATCACCCCTCCACTTT. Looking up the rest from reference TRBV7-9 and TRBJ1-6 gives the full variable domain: DTGVSQNPRHKITKRGQNVTFRCDPISEHNRLYWYRQTLGQGPEFLTYFQNEAQLEKSRLLSDRFSAERPKGSFSTLEIQRTEQGDSAMYLCASSLLGGSPLHFGNGTRLTVT.

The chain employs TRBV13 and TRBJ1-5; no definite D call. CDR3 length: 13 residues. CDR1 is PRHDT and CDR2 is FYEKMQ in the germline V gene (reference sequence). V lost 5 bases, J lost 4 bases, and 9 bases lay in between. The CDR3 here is CASSLRANQPQHF. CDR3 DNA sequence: TGTGCCAGCAGCCTCCGGGCGAATCAGCCCCAGCATTTT.

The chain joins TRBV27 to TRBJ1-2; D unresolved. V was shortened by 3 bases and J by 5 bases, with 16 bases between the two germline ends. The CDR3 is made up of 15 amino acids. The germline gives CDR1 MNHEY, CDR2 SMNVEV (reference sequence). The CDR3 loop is CASSLDPRPQYGYTF. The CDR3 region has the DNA TGTGCCAGCAGTTTGGATCCCAGACCCCAATATGGCTACACCTTC.

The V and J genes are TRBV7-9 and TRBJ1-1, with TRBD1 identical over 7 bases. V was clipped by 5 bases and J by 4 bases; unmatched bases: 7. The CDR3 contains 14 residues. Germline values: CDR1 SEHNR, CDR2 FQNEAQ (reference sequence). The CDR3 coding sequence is TGTGCCAGCAGCCTAAGACAGGGTTCCACTGAAGCTTTCTTT. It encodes CASSLRQGSTEAFF.

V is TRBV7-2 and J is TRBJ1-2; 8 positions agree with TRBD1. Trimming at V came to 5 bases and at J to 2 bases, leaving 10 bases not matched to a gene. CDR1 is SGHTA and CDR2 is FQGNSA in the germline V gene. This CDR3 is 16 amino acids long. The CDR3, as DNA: TGTGCCAGCAGCGGGCACGGGACAGGAACGAACTATGGCTACACCTTC. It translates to CASSGHGTGTNYGYTF.

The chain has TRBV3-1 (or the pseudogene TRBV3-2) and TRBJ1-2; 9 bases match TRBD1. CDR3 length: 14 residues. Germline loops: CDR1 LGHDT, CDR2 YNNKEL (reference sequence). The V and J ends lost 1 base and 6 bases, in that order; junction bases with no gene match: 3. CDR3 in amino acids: CASSQVDRGNGYTF. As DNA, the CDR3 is TGTGCCAGCAGCCAAGTCGACAGGGGGAATGGCTACACCTTC.

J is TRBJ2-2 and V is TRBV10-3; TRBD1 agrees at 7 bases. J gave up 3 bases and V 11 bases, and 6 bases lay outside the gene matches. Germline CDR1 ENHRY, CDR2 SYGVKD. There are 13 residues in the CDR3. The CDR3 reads CASTGKDTGELFF. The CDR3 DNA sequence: TGTGCCTCGACAGGGAAGGACACCGGGGAGCTGTTTTTT.

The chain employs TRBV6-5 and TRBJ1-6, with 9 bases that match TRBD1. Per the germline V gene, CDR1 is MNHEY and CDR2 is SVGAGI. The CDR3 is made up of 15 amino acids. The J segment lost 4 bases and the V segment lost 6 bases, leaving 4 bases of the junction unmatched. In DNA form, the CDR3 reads TGTGCCAGCAGCCCGGGACAGGGTTATAATTCACCCCTCCACTTT. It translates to CASSPGQGYNSPLHF.

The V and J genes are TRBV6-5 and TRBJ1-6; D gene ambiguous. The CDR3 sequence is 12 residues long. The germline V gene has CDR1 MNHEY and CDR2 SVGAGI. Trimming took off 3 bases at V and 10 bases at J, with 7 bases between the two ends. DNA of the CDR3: TGTGCCAGCAGTTATCCGATGTCACCCCTCCACTTT. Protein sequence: CASSYPMSPLHF.

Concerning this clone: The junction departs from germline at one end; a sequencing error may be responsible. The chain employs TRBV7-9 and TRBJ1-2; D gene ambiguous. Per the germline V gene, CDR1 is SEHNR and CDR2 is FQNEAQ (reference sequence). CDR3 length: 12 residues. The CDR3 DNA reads TGTGCCGGCAGCTTAGATGTCGGTGGCTACACCTTC. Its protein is CAGSLDVGGYTF.